This T cell receptor beta chain derives from a study of vaccination and CD4 T cells after COVID-19. This clonotype is labeled as medium-sized. Its target is unknown. Treatment indicated: approximately nine-day PBMC culture with coronavirus spike peptide pools or control peptides (ViraFEST assay). Pre-COVID-19 pandemic sampling (2011-2018) yielded the unexposed donor's CD4+ T cells. Contingent on cell availability, unexposed-donor CD4+ T cells were interrogated with SARS-CoV-2 S/N and four cold-coronavirus spikes. Sequenced with the Oncomine TCR Beta short-read assay was DNA taken from cultured CD4+ T cells. The genomic DNA was obtained from cultured CD4+ T cells by extraction with the QIAamp micro DNA kit. TCRdb analysed the PCR reads with MiXCR anew, one entry per CDR3 protein. The sample contains more than 8,500 distinct CDR3 sequences, less than 35% of which appear only once. The CDR3 spans 15 residues.

Study findings and constraints: Convalescent patients had a median approximately 83% of reactive clones appearing only post-vaccination.

Material: CD4+ T cells from blood, cultured in vitro. The chain is built from TRBV21-1 and TRBJ1-1; the D call in the table, TRBD1, was not verified against the DNA. TRBV21-1 is designated a pseudogene. This TCR was sampled from a human donor in good health. CDR3 in amino acids: CASTFQGQGPTEAFF. The CDR3, as DNA: TGTGCCAGCACCTTTCAGGGACAGGGCCCCACTGAAGCTTTCTTT.